A single sample is the source of the 30 T cell receptor beta chains below, sequenced in a study of blood T cell repertoires in COVID-19. Here immunoSEQ multiplex PCR was the method, and the copy in TCRdb shows in-frame clones only, minus some. Here the sample spans about 150,000 clones, 79% being singletons. Sample: PBMCs or T cells enriched from blood (not recorded which). These receptors came from a woman in her 70s in a cohort exposed to, infected with or recovered from COVID-19 (not recorded which).

This chain connects TRBV6-5 to TRBJ1-6; a possible D gene is TRBD1 (6 bases). The V and J ends lost 5 bases and 4 bases respectively, with 6 bases between them. The CDR3 is 13 residues long. The germline V gene has CDR1 MNHEY and CDR2 SVGAGI. CDR3 in DNA: TGTGCCAGCAGTACAGGGTATAATTCACCCCTCCACTTT. Residues: CASSTGYNSPLHF.

The chain uses TRBV30 and TRBJ1-4; TRBD1 might be the D (5 bases). This CDR3 is 15 amino acids long. The V gene's germline CDR1 is GTSNPN and CDR2 SVGIG (reference sequence). Trimming took 0 bases from V and 7 from J, leaving 15 bases between them. DNA of the CDR3: TGTGCCTGGAGTGTATGGGGGGAAACTTCTGAAAAACTGTTTTTT. It is translated as CAWSVWGETSEKLFF.

This rearrangement joins TRBV2 to TRBJ2-2; 15 nucleotides match TRBD2. V was pared by 6 bases and J by 3 bases, with 2 bases of the junction left unmatched. Germline V gene lookup returns CDR1 SNHLY and CDR2 FYNNEI. CDR3 length equals 16 residues. The CDR3 DNA is TGTGCCAGCAGGGGGACTAGCGGGAGGTACACCGGGGAGCTGTTTTTT. The encoded protein is CASRGTSGRYTGELFF.

This clone rates as medium-sized. V gene TRBV2 combines with J gene TRBJ2-7; a possible D gene is TRBD2 (5 bases). The germline V gene has CDR1 SNHLY and CDR2 FYNNEI. Trimming shortened V by 7 bases and J by 2 bases, and 18 bases separated the two germline ends. The CDR3 extends over 15 amino acids. The CDR3 protein is CASTPVASGPYEQYF. CDR3 coding DNA: TGTGCCAGCACCCCGGTGGCCAGCGGACCCTACGAGCAGTACTTC.

The V call is TRBV12-3 or TRBV12-4, the J call TRBJ1-4; D is possibly TRBD1 (5 bases). This CDR3 region has 12 residues. The V and J ends lost 5 bases and 11 bases respectively, with 12 bases between them. This CDR3 reads CASSLRTWKLFF. For the CDR3, the DNA is TGTGCCAGCAGTCTCCGGACATGGAAACTGTTTTTT.

V usage is TRBV30 and J usage is TRBJ1-4; the D is unclear. This CDR3 has 15 residues. V was trimmed by 4 bases and J by 0 bases, leaving 12 bases between them. Germline lookup yields CDR1 GTSNPN and CDR2 SVGIG (reference sequence). The CDR3 sequence is CAWTRVGATNEKLFF. CDR3 nucleotide sequence: TGTGCCTGGACCCGGGTGGGTGCAACTAATGAAAAACTGTTTTTT.

This rearrangement joins TRBV29-1 to TRBJ2-1; 8 bases match TRBD2. CDR1 SQVTM and CDR2 ANQGSEA come from the germline V gene. With 2 bases clipped from V and 7 bases from J, the junction kept 13 bases outside the gene matches. CDR3 length equals 16 residues. The CDR3 here is CSVENWQREPGNEQFF. CDR3 bases: TGCAGCGTTGAAAACTGGCAGCGGGAGCCGGGAAATGAGCAGTTCTTC.

This sequence joins TRBV18 and TRBJ2-1; D is unresolved. This CDR3 has 14 residues. The V end was cut by 3 bases, the J end by 4 bases, with 10 bases between. Germline V gene sequence: CDR1 KGHSH, CDR2 LQKENI. This CDR3 is CASSPNSYYNEQFF. CDR3 nucleotide sequence: TGTGCCAGCTCACCCAACAGTTATTACAATGAGCAGTTCTTC.

This rearrangement joins TRBV5-1 to TRBJ2-7; D might be TRBD2 (6 bases). Germline CDR1 is SGHRS and CDR2 is YFSETQ. V was cut by 3 bases and J by 5 bases, with 15 bases left in between. The CDR3 length is 14 residues. The CDR3 nucleotides read TGCGCCAGCAGCTCGGGACTCCCAGGCGACGAGCAGTACTTC. Amino acid sequence: CASSSGLPGDEQYF.

V gene TRBV3-1 (or the pseudogene TRBV3-2) combines with J gene TRBJ1-3; D ambiguous. The CDR3 sequence is 14 residues long. V was shortened by 4 bases and J by 4 bases, with 11 bases between the two germline ends. Germline loops: CDR1 LGHDT, CDR2 YNNKEL (reference sequence). CDR3 in DNA: TGTGCCAGCAGCCTACCGGGAGTAGGAAACACCATATATTTT. Its translation: CASSLPGVGNTIYF.

V usage is TRBV12-3 or TRBV12-4 and J usage is TRBJ1-1, with a possible D match to TRBD1 (5 bases). Trimming cost V 6 bases and J 7 bases, with 15 bases left between them. The length of the CDR3 is 13 residues. The CDR3 coding sequence is TGTGCCAGCAGATACCTTCAGGACAATGAAGCTTTCTTT. Encoded protein: CASRYLQDNEAFF.

The chain joins TRBV11-3 to TRBJ2-3; 11 bases align to TRBD2. J gave up 5 bases and V 5 bases, and 15 bases lay outside the gene matches. The CDR3 length is 18 residues. The germline CDR1 and CDR2 sequences are SGHNT and YENEEA. The CDR3 DNA sequence: TGTGCCAGCAGCCAGGGATTCACTAGCGGGAGTTACGGAGATACGCAGTATTTT. Translated: CASSQGFTSGSYGDTQYF.

This chain uses TRBV28 with TRBJ1-1, with a tentative D call TRBD1 (5 bases). The CDR3 sequence is 15 residues long. V was trimmed by 5 bases and J by 1 base, leaving 14 bases between them. The V gene's germline CDR1 is MDHEN and CDR2 SYDVKM. CDR3 DNA sequence: TGTGCCAGCAGTCCGCCCGGGACTAAGAACACTGAAGCTTTCTTT. Translating gives CASSPPGTKNTEAFF.

V is TRBV10-3 and J is TRBJ1-5, with 8 bases matching TRBD1. CDR3 length: 17 amino acids. Per the germline V gene, CDR1 is ENHRY and CDR2 is SYGVKD. The ends lost 3 bases at V and 4 bases at J; junction bases unmatched: 11. The CDR3 spells CAISEKDRALANQPQHF. In DNA, the CDR3 is TGTGCCATCAGTGAAAAGGACAGGGCTTTAGCAAATCAGCCCCAGCATTTT.

In this sample, this clone turned up a few times. J is TRBJ2-7 and V is TRBV28, with TRBD1 as a possible D gene (6 bases). Germline CDR1 is MDHEN and CDR2 is SYDVKM. This CDR3 has 12 amino acids. V was pared by 5 bases and J by 5 bases, with 10 bases between. CDR3 bases: TGTGCCAGCAGTCACCAGGGGCACGAGCAGTACTTC. It translates to CASSHQGHEQYF.

The table lists this clone with a few counts. This chain uses TRBV11-3 with TRBJ1-6, with TRBD1 matching 8 bases. Germline trimming cut 5 bases from V and 10 bases from J; bases unmatched to any gene: 4. The CDR3 is 13 residues long. Germline lookup yields CDR1 SGHNT and CDR2 YENEEA. The CDR3 is CASSGQGRSPLHF. CDR3 nucleotides: TGTGCCAGCAGCGGACAGGGTCGATCACCCCTCCACTTT.

This clone appeared a few times. The chain couples TRBV28 to TRBJ1-4, with 7 bases lining up with TRBD1. Germline lookup yields CDR1 MDHEN and CDR2 SYDVKM. The CDR3 extends over 16 amino acids. V trimming: 4 bases; J trimming: 3 bases; junction bases outside the gene matches: 8. CDR3 in DNA: TGTGCCAGCAGTTCGACAGGGCTCGGAGCTAATGAAAAACTGTTTTTT. It translates to CASSSTGLGANEKLFF.

This clone was seen a few times. The chain has TRBV6-5 and TRBJ1-2; tentatively, D is TRBD1 (5 bases). Per germline, CDR1 MNHEY and CDR2 SVGAGI. The CDR3 has 15 residues. V dropped 0 bases and J dropped 8 bases, with 16 bases sitting between them. CDR3 amino acids: CASSYSAAGQGGYTF. The CDR3 DNA sequence: TGTGCCAGCAGTTACTCGGCCGCAGGGCAGGGCGGCTACACCTTC.

This clone has more than one count but fewer than ten. The V call is TRBV5-6, the J call TRBJ2-7; weak D call: TRBD1 (6 bases). Germline V gene lookup returns CDR1 SGHDT and CDR2 YYEEEE. The CDR3 is made up of 16 amino acids. V was trimmed by 4 bases and J by 2 bases, leaving 19 bases between them. CDR3 amino acids: CASSMGHRIDPYEQYF. The CDR3 region has the DNA TGTGCCAGCAGCATGGGACACCGAATAGATCCCTACGAGCAGTACTTC.

The chain couples TRBV29-1 to TRBJ2-3; unclear D gene. Germline V gene sequence: CDR1 SQVTM, CDR2 ANQGSEA. The CDR3 runs to 13 residues. With 3 bases removed from V and 0 bases from J, the gap between germline ends came to 7 bases. In nucleotides, the CDR3 is TGCAGCGTTGAGCCAGGAAGCACAGATACGCAGTATTTT. This encodes CSVEPGSTDTQYF.

The chain joins TRBV7-9 to TRBJ2-7; D is ambiguous. The V gene lost 4 bases and the J gene lost 3 bases, with 13 bases spanning the gap. Per the germline V gene, CDR1 is SEHNR and CDR2 is FQNEAQ (reference sequence). CDR3 size: 14 residues. In DNA form, the CDR3 reads TGTGCCAGCAGCTCACTCGGCGGCATCTACGAGCAGTACTTC. It encodes CASSSLGGIYEQYF.

The gene calls are TRBV16 and TRBJ2-2; possible D gene TRBD1, 6 bases. From germline, CDR1 is KGHSY and CDR2 FQNENV. Trimming removed 4 bases from V and 3 bases from J, with 9 bases in between. The CDR3 has 14 residues. CDR3 loop: CASSLDSYTGELFF. CDR3 bases: TGTGCCAGCAGCCTGGACAGCTACACCGGGGAGCTGTTTTTT.

The chain is built from TRBV6-2 or TRBV6-3 and TRBJ2-7; D unclear. The CDR3 is 14 residues long. CDR1 is MNHEY, CDR2 SVGEGT, per germline. The V end was cut by 5 bases, the J end by 2 bases, with 13 bases between. The CDR3 protein is CASSRSQEAYEQYF. The CDR3 nucleotides are TGTGCCAGCAGTCGAAGCCAAGAAGCCTACGAGCAGTACTTC.

V is TRBV7-2 and J is TRBJ2-3, with a possible D match to TRBD2 (6 bases). Germline V lookup: CDR1 SGHTA, CDR2 FQGNSA. The CDR3 runs 16 residues. V shed 2 bases and J shed 4 bases, with 16 bases lying between them. The CDR3 DNA is TGTGCCAGCAGCTTATGGCTGGGGGGAGGTGCAGATACGCAGTATTTT. Amino acids: CASSLWLGGGADTQYF.

In this sample, this clone turned up a few times. The chain uses TRBV6-4 and TRBJ1-5; D gene ambiguous. Between the trimmed V and J ends, which lost 3 bases and 7 bases, there was a span of 10 bases. Germline V gene data show CDR1 as MRHNA and CDR2 as SNTAGT. The CDR3 loop spans 13 amino acids. CDR3 nucleotides: TGTGCCAGCAGTGAGTTCGGGGAGCAGCCCCAGCATTTT. Translated, it gives CASSEFGEQPQHF.

The chain couples TRBV19 to TRBJ1-3, with D unresolved. CDR1 and CDR2 from the germline V gene are LNHDA and SQIVND (reference sequence). This CDR3 spans 15 amino acids. Deletions cut 5 bases from V and 0 bases from J, with 11 bases between. The DNA for the CDR3 is TGTGCCAGTAGTCCCGGAGGCATCTCTGGAAACACCATATATTTT. It translates to CASSPGGISGNTIYF.

This chain's CDR3 is CATSRGQGAEVDIQYF. The DNA of the CDR3 is TGTGCCACCAGCCGGGGACAGGGGGCAGAAGTGGACATTCAGTACTTC. This chain links TRBV15 with TRBJ2-4, with 12 bases matching TRBD1. The junction had 10 bases not matched to a gene; V was cut back by 5 bases and J by 8 bases. The CDR3 is 16 amino acids. CDR1 and CDR2 from the germline V gene are LNHNV and YYDKDF (reference sequence).

The chain links TRBV5-1 to TRBJ2-5, with 9 bases aligning to TRBD1. The length of the CDR3 is 16 residues. The ends lost 3 bases at V and 2 bases at J; junction bases unmatched: 8. Germline V gene data show CDR1 as SGHRS and CDR2 as YFSETQ. Written as DNA, the CDR3 is TGCGCCAGCAGCTGGGGTGACAGGGGGGGACAAGAGACCCAGTACTTC. It translates to CASSWGDRGGQETQYF.

The chain combines TRBV4-2 with TRBJ2-5, with a possible D match to TRBD2 (6 bases). Between the trimmed V and J ends, which lost 3 bases and 1 base, there was a span of 12 bases. The CDR3 totals 15 residues. Germline lookup yields CDR1 LGHNA and CDR2 YNFKEQ. CDR3 DNA sequence: TGTGCCAGCAGCCATCTCGGCGGGACCCAAGAGACCCAGTACTTC. Encoded protein: CASSHLGGTQETQYF.

This clone has a single count. This chain uses TRBV24-1 with TRBJ2-2; TRBD2 matches at 9 bases. Germline V gives CDR1 KGHDR, CDR2 SFDVKD. This CDR3 comprises 16 residues. V trimming: 5 bases; J trimming: 5 bases; junction bases outside the gene matches: 8. The CDR3 sequence: CATSASGNFDTGELFF. The CDR3 DNA reads TGTGCCACCAGTGCTAGCGGGAACTTTGATACCGGGGAGCTGTTTTTT.